A selection of T cell receptor beta chains follows, all from one sample in a study of cytomegalovirus exposure and HLA in healthy donors. Using immunoSEQ multiplex PCR, the repertoire was profiled, and TCRdb retains in-frame clones only, with some absent. The table includes 55,000 to 80,000 clones, roughly 94% detected once. Sequences were obtained from PBMCs. All receptors come from a man younger than 30 in good health and CMV-seropositive. The CDR3 runs from the conserved cysteine through the conserved F or W. A D gene is named only where the DNA matches it firmly.

TRBV4-2	TRBJ2-2	TRBD2	CASSGLAGVTGELFF	TGTGCCAGCAGCGGACTAGCGGGGGTCACCGGGGAGCTGTTTTTT
TRBV5-1	TRBJ1-5	NA	CASSLEGEQPQHF	TGCGCCAGCAGCTTGGAGGGGGAACAGCCCCAGCATTTT
TRBV28	TRBJ2-1	TRBD2	CASNSGSSYNEQFF	TGTGCCAGCAATAGCGGGAGCTCCTACAATGAGCAGTTCTTC
TRBV7-2	TRBJ2-1	TRBD1	CASTLGTANEQFF	TGTGCCAGCACCCTCGGGACAGCGAATGAGCAGTTCTTC
TRBV14	TRBJ1-4	NA	CASSQGSGAGKNEKLFF	TGTGCCAGCAGCCAAGGTTCAGGGGCAGGGAAGAATGAAAAACTGTTTTTT
TRBV2	TRBJ1-1	TRBD1	CASRPGGMNTEAFF	TGTGCCAGCAGGCCAGGGGGGATGAACACTGAAGCTTTCTTT
TRBV5-4	TRBJ2-3	NA	CASSRGGPDTVGDTQYF	TGTGCCAGCAGCCGGGGAGGTCCAGACACCGTGGGGGATACGCAGTATTTT
TRBV11-1	TRBJ2-5	NA	CASSLEGGGRGRFRETQYF	TGTGCCAGCAGCTTAGAGGGGGGGGGCAGGGGGCGATTCAGGGAGACCCAGTACTTC
TRBV5-8	TRBJ1-5	NA	CASTGRQQPQHF	TGTGCCAGCACCGGTAGACAGCAGCCCCAGCATTTT
TRBV6-5	TRBJ1-5	NA	CASRKQGSRQPQHF	TGTGCCAGCAGGAAACAGGGTTCGCGCCAGCCCCAGCATTTT
TRBV9	TRBJ2-6	TRBD1	CASSAVQGAGANVLTF	TGTGCCAGCAGCGCCGTACAGGGGGCCGGGGCCAACGTCCTGACTTTC
TRBV11-2	TRBJ2-2	TRBD2	CASSLGTSGGAVTGELFF	TGTGCCAGCAGCCTAGGGACTAGCGGGGGGGCGGTCACCGGGGAGCTGTTTTTT
TRBV30	TRBJ1-2	TRBD1	CAWGTGANYGYTF	TGTGCCTGGGGGACAGGGGCAAACTATGGCTACACCTTC
TRBV7-9	TRBJ1-1	TRBD1	CASSLRSNRGAEAFF	TGTGCCAGCAGTCTTCGTTCCAACAGGGGCGCTGAAGCTTTCTTT